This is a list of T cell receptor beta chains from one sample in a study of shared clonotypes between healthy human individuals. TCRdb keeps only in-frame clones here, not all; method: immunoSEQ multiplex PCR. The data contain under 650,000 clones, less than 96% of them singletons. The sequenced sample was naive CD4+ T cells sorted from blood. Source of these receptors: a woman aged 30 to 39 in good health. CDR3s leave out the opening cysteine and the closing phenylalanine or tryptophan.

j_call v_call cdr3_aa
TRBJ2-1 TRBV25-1 ASSEFTSGRAYNEQF
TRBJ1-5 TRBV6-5 ASSYVGDQPQH
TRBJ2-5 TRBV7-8 ASSPGTREGETQY
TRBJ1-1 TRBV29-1 SAEDRQGVYTEAF
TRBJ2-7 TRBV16 ASSQSNYEQY
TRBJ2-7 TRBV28 ASSLIGTATYEQY
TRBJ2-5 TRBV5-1 ASRIGQGGETQY
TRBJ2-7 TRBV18 ASSPPNRESGEQY
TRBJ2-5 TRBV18 ASSSGQETQY
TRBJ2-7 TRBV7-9 ASSQRVGSAGGLYEQY
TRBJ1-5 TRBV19 ASSMEDRVAKPQH
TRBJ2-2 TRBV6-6 ASRDSNTGELF
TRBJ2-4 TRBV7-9 ASSIQGSPKNIQY
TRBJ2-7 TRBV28 ASSIPGLGKSYEQY
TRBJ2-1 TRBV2 ASRSTSGVSNEQF
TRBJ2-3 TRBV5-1 ASRWLAGGPDTQY
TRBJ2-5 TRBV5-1 ASSHSGPSQETQY
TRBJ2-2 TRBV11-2 ASSFDLNTGELF
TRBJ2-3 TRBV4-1 ASSQIGVAGDTQY
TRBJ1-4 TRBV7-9 AGSTDGTEKLF
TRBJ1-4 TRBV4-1 ASSQGRTDSNEKLF
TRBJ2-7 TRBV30 AWNDNGQGRSYEQY
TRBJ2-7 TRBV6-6 ASSDGLAGAYEQY
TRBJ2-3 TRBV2 ASRRRDTQY
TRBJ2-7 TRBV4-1 ASSPRRVGDEQY
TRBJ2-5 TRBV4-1 ASSQDRLARETQY
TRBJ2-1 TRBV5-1 ASSFGTSGADEQF
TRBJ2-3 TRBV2 ASSERVAPSTDTQY
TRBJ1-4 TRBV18 ASSPRQTDEKLF
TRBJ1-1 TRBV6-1 ASRNPELVIAF
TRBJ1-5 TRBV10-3 AISAEGVDQPQH
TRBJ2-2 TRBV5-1 ASSAPGARNTGELF